These T cell receptor beta chains were read from a single sample in a study of vaccination effects on CD4 cells after COVID-19. Using immunoSEQ multiplex PCR, the repertoire was profiled, and TCRdb retains in-frame clones only, with some absent. The top ten clones hold 9.5% to 13% of a sample with roughly 23,000 clones, approximately 74% of them seen once. Their antigen targets remain unknown. The sample here was CD4+ T cells from PBMCs cultured with HCoV-NL63 spike peptides, taken before COVID-19 vaccination. The receptors come from a human donor who received a COVID-19 vaccine. CDR3s include the opening cysteine and the closing phenylalanine or tryptophan. A D gene is named only where the DNA matches it firmly. Not every row has a clone size; where given, it reads once, few, many or a size class.

d_call	cdr3_length	v_call	clone_size	j_call	cdr3_nt	cdr3_aa
.	14	TRBV6-5	.	TRBJ1-4	TGTGCCAGCACCAACAGCCTCACTAATGAAAAACTGTTTTTT	CASTNSLTNEKLFF
TRBD1	14	TRBV27	.	TRBJ1-1	TGTGCCAGCCGGAAGGGACAGGGCGACACTGAAGCTTTCTTT	CASRKGQGDTEAFF
.	14	TRBV28	.	TRBJ2-7	TGTGCCAGCAGTTCACCCACAGGGAACTACGAGCAGTACTTC	CASSSPTGNYEQYF
.	18	TRBV19	.	TRBJ2-1	TGTGCCAGTAGTACCCCAACCCTGGTCCGACTAGTTTCCAATGAGCAGTTCTTC	CASSTPTLVRLVSNEQFF
.	13	TRBV6-5	.	TRBJ2-1	TGTGCCTCATTTAAGAGGTCCTACAATGAGCAGTTCTTC	CASFKRSYNEQFF
TRBD1	16	TRBV5-1	.	TRBJ1-4	TGCGCCAGCAGCCGGGACAGGGGCTTAACTAATGAAAAACTGTTTTTT	CASSRDRGLTNEKLFF
TRBD2	15	TRBV9	.	TRBJ2-5	TGTGCCAGCAGCGTAGGAGCGGGAGCAGGCGAGACCCAGTACTTC	CASSVGAGAGETQYF
.	15	TRBV18	.	TRBJ2-3	TGTGCCAGCTCAGCCGCGGGTTTTATTACAGATACGCAGTATTTT	CASSAAGFITDTQYF
TRBD1	14	TRBV13	.	TRBJ2-5	TGTGCCAGCACCGTAAACAGGGGGCGTGAGACCCAGTACTTC	CASTVNRGRETQYF
TRBD1	15	TRBV10-3	few	TRBJ1-1	TGTGCCATCAGTGAGTTGGACAGGGCGAACACTGAAGCTTTCTTT	CAISELDRANTEAFF
TRBD1	16	TRBV19	.	TRBJ1-5	TGTGCCAGTAGTACCCAACCGACAGGGGGCAATCAGCCCCAGCATTTT	CASSTQPTGGNQPQHF
TRBD1	15	TRBV6-5	few	TRBJ1-5	TGTGCCAGCAAACCAACAGGGGATAGCAATCAGCCCCAGCATTTT	CASKPTGDSNQPQHF
TRBD2	19	TRBV11-3	.	TRBJ2-1	TGTGCCAGCAGCTTAGATACTTTGGGAGGGCCCAGGTCCTACAATGAGCAGTTCTTC	CASSLDTLGGPRSYNEQFF
.	14	TRBV7-8	few	TRBJ1-1	TGTGCCAGCAGCTTAGGGACAGCGAACACTGAAGCTTTCTTT	CASSLGTANTEAFF
.	17	TRBV3-1/TRBV3-2	once	TRBJ1-3	TGTGCCAGCAGCCAAGGATCAGGGCTACTCTCTGGAAACACCATATATTTT	CASSQGSGLLSGNTIYF
.	15	TRBV6-4	.	TRBJ2-1	TGTGCCAGCAGTGCCAAAGAGCGGTCCTACAATGAGCAGTTCTTC	CASSAKERSYNEQFF
TRBD1	14	TRBV27	.	TRBJ2-5	TGTGCCAGCAGTTTATCGAGACAGGGGGAGACCCAGTACTTC	CASSLSRQGETQYF
.	17	TRBV19	.	TRBJ2-2	TGTGCCAGTAGTATTTCGGTCGGGACGGTAAATACCGGGGAGCTGTTTTTT	CASSISVGTVNTGELFF
TRBD1	15	TRBV13	.	TRBJ2-5	TGTGCCAGCAGCCCCCCGGACAGGTACCAAGAGACCCAGTACTTC	CASSPPDRYQETQYF